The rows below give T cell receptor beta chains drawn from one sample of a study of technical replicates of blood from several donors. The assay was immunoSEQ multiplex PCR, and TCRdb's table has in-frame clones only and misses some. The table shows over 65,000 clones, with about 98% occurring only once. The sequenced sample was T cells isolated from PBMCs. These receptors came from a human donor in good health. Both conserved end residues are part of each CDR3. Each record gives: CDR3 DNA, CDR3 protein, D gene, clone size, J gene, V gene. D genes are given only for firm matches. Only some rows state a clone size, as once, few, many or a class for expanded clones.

DNA: TGCGCCAGCAGCTTGCTTCTTGAGGACAGGGTTAACAATGAGCAGTTCTTC; CDR3: CASSLLLEDRVNNEQFF; D: TRBD1; size: NA; J: TRBJ2-1; V: TRBV5-1
DNA: TGCGCCAGCAGCCAAGAAAAGGGTCATGGGAGCTACGAGCAGTACTTC; CDR3: CASSQEKGHGSYEQYF; D: NA; size: NA; J: TRBJ2-7; V: TRBV4-1
DNA: TGTGCCAGCAGCGTGACAGGGATCGGGGAGCTGTTTTTT; CDR3: CASSVTGIGELFF; D: TRBD1; size: NA; J: TRBJ2-2; V: TRBV5-4
DNA: TGTGCCAGCAGTTCATCCGGGACTGGTTACAATGAGCAGTTCTTC; CDR3: CASSSSGTGYNEQFF; D: NA; size: NA; J: TRBJ2-1; V: TRBV27
DNA: TGTGCCAGCAGCGTAACTAGGGCAGCTCACACCGGGGAGCTGTTTTTT; CDR3: CASSVTRAAHTGELFF; D: NA; size: NA; J: TRBJ2-2; V: TRBV9
DNA: TGTGCCAGCTGTTCCGGGACAGGGGGGTACTATGGCTACACCTTC; CDR3: CASCSGTGGYYGYTF; D: TRBD1; size: NA; J: TRBJ1-2; V: TRBV6-5
DNA: TGTGCCAGCAGTGCCCGGTCTCATAGTGAAAAACTGTTTTTT; CDR3: CASSARSHSEKLFF; D: NA; size: NA; J: TRBJ1-4; V: TRBV6-1
DNA: TGTGCCAGCAGTTTAATGACTAGCGGGGGCAATGAGCAGTTCTTC; CDR3: CASSLMTSGGNEQFF; D: TRBD2; size: NA; J: TRBJ2-1; V: TRBV27
DNA: TGTGCCACCAGCGGAAGTCTAGCGGTGAACACCGGGGAGCTGTTTTTT; CDR3: CATSGSLAVNTGELFF; D: TRBD2; size: NA; J: TRBJ2-2; V: TRBV15
DNA: TGTGCCAGCAGGGCAGGGGTGGATAATTCACCCCTCCACTTT; CDR3: CASRAGVDNSPLHF; D: NA; size: NA; J: TRBJ1-6; V: TRBV9
DNA: TGCGCCAGCAACCCGGGACAGGGCTTTGAAAAACTGTTTTTT; CDR3: CASNPGQGFEKLFF; D: TRBD1; size: NA; J: TRBJ1-4; V: TRBV4-1
DNA: TGTGCCAGCAGTTTATCTCGGACAGGTCACTATGGCTACACCTTC; CDR3: CASSLSRTGHYGYTF; D: TRBD1; size: NA; J: TRBJ1-2; V: TRBV27
DNA: TGTGCCAGCAGCCCTAGCCGTGTTGGAGATACGCAGTATTTT; CDR3: CASSPSRVGDTQYF; D: NA; size: NA; J: TRBJ2-3; V: TRBV7-3
DNA: TGTGCCAGATTACAGGGGGCTGGCAATGAGCAGTTCTTC; CDR3: CARLQGAGNEQFF; D: TRBD1; size: once; J: TRBJ2-1; V: TRBV7-2
DNA: TGTGCCAGCACACTAGAGGGATCCGGGGAGCTGTTTTTT; CDR3: CASTLEGSGELFF; D: NA; size: NA; J: TRBJ2-2; V: TRBV6-1
DNA: TGTGCCAGCACCAGGACTCTCAGCTCCTACAATGAGCAGTTCTTC; CDR3: CASTRTLSSYNEQFF; D: NA; size: NA; J: TRBJ2-1; V: TRBV11-2
DNA: TGTGCCAGCAGCGGCCTGGGGGGGCGGAATGAGCAGTTCTTC; CDR3: CASSGLGGRNEQFF; D: NA; size: NA; J: TRBJ2-1; V: TRBV7-9
DNA: TGTGCCAGCTCACGAGGGTCCGATGAGCAGTTCTTC; CDR3: CASSRGSDEQFF; D: NA; size: once; J: TRBJ2-1; V: TRBV18
DNA: TGCGCCAGCAGCGTGACAGGGACGAACACTGAAGCTTTCTTT; CDR3: CASSVTGTNTEAFF; D: TRBD1; size: once; J: TRBJ1-1; V: TRBV5-1
DNA: TGTGCCAGCAGCTTATCGCGTATCGAGCAGTACTTC; CDR3: CASSLSRIEQYF; D: NA; size: NA; J: TRBJ2-7; V: TRBV7-8